This TCR beta chain comes out of a study of CD8+ T cells in alopecia areata. Overall study context: Treated patients took oral tofacitinib at 5 to 10 mg twice daily.

The treatment was: oral pan-JAK inhibitor, 5-10 mg twice daily. Sequencing relied on a cDNA template that was reverse transcribed from extracted RNA. Libraries were prepared by immunoSEQ multiplex PCR; TCRdb keeps only in-frame clonotypes and omits some of them. This repertoire shows some 110,000 clones, approximately 52% found once; its top ten account for around 30%. This receptor was identified in a human donor with alopecia areata. The sample in question was CD8+ T cells sorted from blood, obtained at week 4, from a patient treated with tofacitinib.

DNA for the CDR3: TGTGCCAGCAGCCCGAGGGACAGGGGTAACACCGGGGAGCTGTTTTTT. Translated: CASSPRDRGNTGELFF. This chain joins TRBV7-9 and TRBJ2-2, with 10 bases matching TRBD1. Germline V CDR1 and CDR2: SEHNR, FQNEAQ (reference sequence). This CDR3 has 16 amino acids. Losses at the gene ends were 5 bases for V and 2 bases for J; bases not matched to a gene: 5.